Below are 25 T cell receptor beta chains sequenced from a single sample in a study of cytomegalovirus exposure and HLA in healthy donors. A multiplex PCR was run with 60 Vbeta primers and 13 Jbeta primers. Sequenced by immunoSEQ multiplex PCR; TCRdb stores in-frame clones only, minus some. Here the sample spans fewer than 250,000 clones, 77% being singletons. Sequenced: PBMCs. These receptors were taken from a woman in her 30s in good health and CMV-seropositive.

There are many counts of this clone. The chain combines TRBV4-2 with TRBJ1-3; 8 nucleotides agree with TRBD1. The CDR3 loop spans 16 amino acids. Germline V gene sequence: CDR1 LGHNA, CDR2 YNFKEQ. The V segment lost 2 bases and the J segment 1 base; nucleotides outside the gene matches: 4. The CDR3 DNA reads TGTGCCAGCAGCCAATCAGGGGGCTTATCTGGAAACACCATATATTTT. Its translation: CASSQSGGLSGNTIYF.

Of note for this clone: This CDR3 is also generated by other DNA sequences in the sample. This sequence joins TRBV5-6 and TRBJ1-2, with a tentative D call TRBD1 (5 bases). The ends were cut back, 4 bases at V and 4 bases at J, with 8 bases in the middle. Looked up from germline, CDR1 is SGHDT and CDR2 is YYEEEE. The CDR3 loop spans 12 amino acids. The CDR3 is CASSRGGYGYTF. CDR3 nucleotides: TGTGCCAGCAGCCGGGGGGGCTATGGCTACACCTTC.

The rearrangement links TRBV9 to TRBJ2-5, with D perhaps TRBD2 (5 bases). The germline gives CDR1 SGDLS, CDR2 YYNGEE. CDR3 size: 16 residues. V was cut by 0 bases and J by 2 bases, with 14 bases left in between. CDR3 residues: CASSVGRRAKQETQYF. The DNA of the CDR3 is TGTGCCAGCAGCGTAGGCCGGCGGGCTAAGCAAGAGACCCAGTACTTC.

J is TRBJ2-7 and V is TRBV5-1; TRBD2 matches 7 bases. J was trimmed by 3 bases and V by 0 bases; bases with no gene match: 3. Germline V gives CDR1 SGHRS, CDR2 YFSETQ. The CDR3 consists of 14 residues. The CDR3 reads CASSLAAGDYEQYF. The CDR3 bases are TGCGCCAGCAGCTTGGCGGCGGGAGACTACGAGCAGTACTTC.

This clone was seen a few times. CDR3 loop: CASTPRGWGNTEAFF. CDR3 DNA: TGTGCCAGCACCCCCAGGGGCTGGGGGAACACTGAAGCTTTCTTT. The chain links TRBV7-9 to TRBJ1-1; perhaps TRBD1 as D (6 bases). Germline V gene lookup returns CDR1 SEHNR and CDR2 FQNEAQ (reference sequence). V lost 7 bases to trimming and J lost 1 base, with 16 bases between them. The CDR3 is made up of 15 amino acids.

V and J are TRBV27 and TRBJ2-3; TRBD2 matches 12 bases. The J segment lost 6 bases and the V segment lost 6 bases, leaving 10 bases of the junction unmatched. The CDR3 is 16 residues long. Germline lookup yields CDR1 MNHEY and CDR2 SMNVEV (reference sequence). The DNA for the CDR3 is TGTGCCAGCAGAACTAGAAGGACTAGCGGGACGGATACGCAGTATTTT. Its protein is CASRTRRTSGTDTQYF.

The rearrangement uses TRBV6-6 and TRBJ1-2, with TRBD1 matching 8 bases. CDR3 length: 14 amino acids. The J segment lost 3 bases and the V segment lost 8 bases, leaving 8 bases of the junction unmatched. In germline, CDR1 is MNHNY, CDR2 SVGAGI (reference sequence). CDR3 DNA: TGTGCCAGCGAAGGACAGGGAGGTCACTATGGCTACACCTTC. The encoded protein is CASEGQGGHYGYTF.

The genes are TRBV5-1 and TRBJ2-1, with D possibly TRBD1 on 6 matching bases. CDR1 and CDR2 (germline): SGHRS, YFSETQ. V shed 3 bases and J shed 6 bases, with 10 bases lying between them. This CDR3 has 13 residues. CDR3 loop: CASSSIGGNEQFF. Written as DNA, the CDR3 is TGCGCCAGCAGCTCTATAGGGGGCAATGAGCAGTTCTTC.

The genes are TRBV5-1 and TRBJ2-7; the match to TRBD2 covers 11 bases. V lost 0 bases and J lost 0; bases outside the gene matches: 5. The CDR3 runs to 17 residues. Germline lookup yields CDR1 SGHRS and CDR2 YFSETQ. CDR3 loop: CASSLGLAGISSYEQYF. CDR3 nucleotides: TGCGCCAGCAGCTTGGGACTAGCGGGGATTAGCTCCTACGAGCAGTACTTC.

This clone came up once. The chain carries TRBV29-1 and TRBJ1-5; D perhaps matches TRBD1 (5 bases). The CDR3 runs to 15 residues. Germline-derived CDR1 and CDR2 are SQVTM and ANQGSEA. Between the trimmed V and J ends, which lost 1 base and 2 bases, there was a span of 12 bases. CDR3 in amino acids: CSVEVGGVGNQPQHF. CDR3 in DNA: TGCAGCGTTGAAGTGGGAGGGGTTGGCAATCAGCCCCAGCATTTT.

The gene calls are TRBV19 and TRBJ1-1, with a possible D match to TRBD1 (6 bases). The CDR3 is 15 residues long. Per the germline V gene, CDR1 is LNHDA and CDR2 is SQIVND (reference sequence). With 7 bases removed from V and 4 bases from J, the gap between germline ends came to 19 bases. The CDR3 here is CASIKQGRPSTEAFF. DNA for the CDR3: TGTGCCAGTATAAAACAGGGACGCCCGAGCACTGAAGCTTTCTTT.

This chain joins TRBV18 and TRBJ2-1, with 9 bases fitting TRBD2. Germline V gene lookup returns CDR1 KGHSH and CDR2 LQKENI. CDR3 length equals 16 residues. With 0 bases clipped from V and 9 bases from J, the junction kept 9 bases outside the gene matches. CDR3 bases: TGTGCCAGCTCACCACCTGGGCTAGCGGGACGGGTTGAGCAGTTCTTC. Translated, it gives CASSPPGLAGRVEQFF.

The CDR3 DNA sequence: TGTGCCAGCAGCTTAAGGGGAATGGCTGAAGCTTTCTTT. Translated: CASSLRGMAEAFF. V usage is TRBV7-9 and J usage is TRBJ1-1, with TRBD1 as a possible D gene (5 bases). V was cut by 2 bases and J by 6 bases, with 10 bases left in between. CDR3 length: 13 residues. Germline assignment: CDR1 SEHNR and CDR2 FQNEAQ (reference sequence).

The chain couples TRBV4-1 to TRBJ2-2, with TRBD1 identical over 7 bases. Germline V gene lookup returns CDR1 MGHRA and CDR2 YSYEKL. The CDR3 loop spans 18 amino acids. J lost 2 bases, V lost 4 bases, and 13 bases had no gene match. The CDR3 DNA sequence: TGCGCCAGCAGCCGAAAATTCTCCGGGACAGTCAACACCGGGGAGCTGTTTTTT. Its protein product is CASSRKFSGTVNTGELFF.

The V and J genes are TRBV5-1 and TRBJ2-7; possible D gene TRBD2, 5 bases. Trimming stripped 4 bases from V and 0 bases from J, with 11 bases between. CDR1 is SGHRS and CDR2 is YFSETQ in the germline V gene. The CDR3 consists of 14 residues. The CDR3 sequence: CASSSTRSSYEQYF. Written as DNA, the CDR3 is TGCGCCAGCAGCAGTACTAGGAGCTCCTACGAGCAGTACTTC.

This clone was picked up a small number of times. The J gene is TRBJ2-6, the V gene TRBV15; 11 bases map to TRBD2. The CDR3 contains 19 residues. J gave up 0 bases and V 3 bases, and 7 bases lay outside the gene matches. Germline assignment: CDR1 LNHNV and CDR2 YYDKDF (reference sequence). The CDR3 sequence: CATSRWGTSGNSGANVLTF. For the CDR3, the DNA is TGTGCCACCAGCAGGTGGGGGACTAGCGGTAACTCTGGGGCCAACGTCCTGACTTTC.

The count of this clone is one. As DNA, the CDR3 is TGTGCCAGCAGTGACGCGGGACAGGGAAACTATGGCTACACCTTC. Amino acids: CASSDAGQGNYGYTF. This sequence joins TRBV6-6 and TRBJ1-2; 9 nucleotides agree with TRBD1. There are 15 residues in the CDR3. The V gene's germline CDR1 is MNHNY and CDR2 SVGAGI (reference sequence). Trimming at V came to 5 bases and at J to 2 bases, leaving 6 bases not matched to a gene.

J is TRBJ2-1 and V is TRBV27; 10 positions agree with TRBD2. This CDR3 is built from 17 residues. Germline loops: CDR1 MNHEY, CDR2 SMNVEV (reference sequence). The V and J ends lost 5 bases and 1 base, in that order; junction bases with no gene match: 8. Here the CDR3 reads CASSTRGLAVSYNEQFF. CDR3 nucleotide sequence: TGTGCCAGCAGTACCAGAGGACTAGCGGTGTCCTACAATGAGCAGTTCTTC.

The J gene is TRBJ2-7, the V gene TRBV25-1, with 8 bases identical to TRBD1. The germline V gene encodes CDR1 MGHDK and CDR2 SYGVNS. V was pared by 3 bases and J by 2 bases, with 3 bases of the junction left unmatched. This CDR3 region has 14 residues. The CDR3 DNA is TGTGCCAGCAGTGAGGACAGGGAGCCCTACGAGCAGTACTTC. Its protein is CASSEDREPYEQYF.

The genes are TRBV5-4 and TRBJ1-1, with 8 bases lining up with TRBD1. With 3 bases clipped from V and 2 bases from J, the junction kept 12 bases outside the gene matches. CDR1 is SGHNT and CDR2 is YYREEE in the germline V gene (reference sequence). CDR3 length: 17 residues. DNA of the CDR3: TGTGCCAGCAGCTACGACCGATTTTCAGGGGGCAACACTGAAGCTTTCTTT. Its protein is CASSYDRFSGGNTEAFF.

This clone was counted a few times. The chain uses TRBV7-9 and TRBJ1-6; 7 bases fit TRBD1. There are 14 residues in the CDR3. The J segment lost 6 bases and the V segment lost 7 bases, leaving 6 bases of the junction unmatched. Looked up from germline, CDR1 is SEHNR and CDR2 is FQNEAQ (reference sequence). The CDR3 sequence is CASTRRDSNSPLHF. DNA of the CDR3: TGTGCCAGCACCCGACGGGACAGTAATTCACCCCTCCACTTT.

This chain joins TRBV11-2 and TRBJ2-3, with a possible D match to TRBD1 (7 bases). CDR1 and CDR2 from the germline V gene are SGHAT and FQNNGV. This CDR3 comprises 15 residues. The V end lost 6 bases, the J end lost 1 base, and 14 bases lay between the germline ends. CDR3 protein: CASRTRGAGTDTQYF. CDR3 DNA sequence: TGTGCCAGCAGGACCAGGGGGGCGGGCACAGATACGCAGTATTTT.

The chain recombines TRBV5-4 with TRBJ2-5; 7 nucleotides align to TRBD1. V trimming: 3 bases; J trimming: 3 bases; junction bases outside the gene matches: 2. This CDR3 comprises 13 residues. CDR1 and CDR2 from the germline V gene are SGHNT and YYREEE (reference sequence). This chain's CDR3 is CASSYRGEETQYF. The CDR3 DNA follows: TGTGCCAGCAGCTACAGGGGCGAAGAGACCCAGTACTTC. The whole variable domain, remainder taken from reference TRBV5-4 and TRBJ2-5, is ETGVTQSPTHLIKTRGQQVTLRCSSQSGHNTVSWYQQALGQGPQFIFQYYREEENGRGNFPPRFSGLQFPNYSSELNVNALELDDSALYLCASSYRGEETQYFGPGTRLLVL.

This chain links TRBV7-3 with TRBJ2-1; 9 bases are a match to TRBD2. The CDR3 has 15 amino acids. Germline CDR1 and CDR2: SGHTA and FQGTGA. V shed 5 bases and J 4 bases; nucleotides not matched to a gene: 6. The CDR3 loop reads CASSEYSGGYNEQFF. CDR3 coding DNA: TGTGCCAGCAGCGAGTATAGCGGGGGATACAATGAGCAGTTCTTC.

The chain joins TRBV19 to TRBJ1-2; 8 nucleotides agree with TRBD1. Trimming cost V 4 bases and J 4 bases; bases outside gene matches: 17. The CDR3 has 18 residues. Germline V gene sequence: CDR1 LNHDA, CDR2 SQIVND (reference sequence). DNA of the CDR3: TGTGCCAGTAGTAAGGGTATTCGGACAGGGATACGTGGCTATGGCTACACCTTC. This gives the protein CASSKGIRTGIRGYGYTF. The whole variable domain, filled in from reference TRBV19 and TRBJ1-2, reads DGGITQSPKYLFRKEGQNVTLSCEQNLNHDAMYWYRQDPGQGLRLIYYSQIVNDFQKGDIAEGYSVSREKKESFPLTVTSAQKNPTAFYLCASSKGIRTGIRGYGYTFGSGTRLTVV.